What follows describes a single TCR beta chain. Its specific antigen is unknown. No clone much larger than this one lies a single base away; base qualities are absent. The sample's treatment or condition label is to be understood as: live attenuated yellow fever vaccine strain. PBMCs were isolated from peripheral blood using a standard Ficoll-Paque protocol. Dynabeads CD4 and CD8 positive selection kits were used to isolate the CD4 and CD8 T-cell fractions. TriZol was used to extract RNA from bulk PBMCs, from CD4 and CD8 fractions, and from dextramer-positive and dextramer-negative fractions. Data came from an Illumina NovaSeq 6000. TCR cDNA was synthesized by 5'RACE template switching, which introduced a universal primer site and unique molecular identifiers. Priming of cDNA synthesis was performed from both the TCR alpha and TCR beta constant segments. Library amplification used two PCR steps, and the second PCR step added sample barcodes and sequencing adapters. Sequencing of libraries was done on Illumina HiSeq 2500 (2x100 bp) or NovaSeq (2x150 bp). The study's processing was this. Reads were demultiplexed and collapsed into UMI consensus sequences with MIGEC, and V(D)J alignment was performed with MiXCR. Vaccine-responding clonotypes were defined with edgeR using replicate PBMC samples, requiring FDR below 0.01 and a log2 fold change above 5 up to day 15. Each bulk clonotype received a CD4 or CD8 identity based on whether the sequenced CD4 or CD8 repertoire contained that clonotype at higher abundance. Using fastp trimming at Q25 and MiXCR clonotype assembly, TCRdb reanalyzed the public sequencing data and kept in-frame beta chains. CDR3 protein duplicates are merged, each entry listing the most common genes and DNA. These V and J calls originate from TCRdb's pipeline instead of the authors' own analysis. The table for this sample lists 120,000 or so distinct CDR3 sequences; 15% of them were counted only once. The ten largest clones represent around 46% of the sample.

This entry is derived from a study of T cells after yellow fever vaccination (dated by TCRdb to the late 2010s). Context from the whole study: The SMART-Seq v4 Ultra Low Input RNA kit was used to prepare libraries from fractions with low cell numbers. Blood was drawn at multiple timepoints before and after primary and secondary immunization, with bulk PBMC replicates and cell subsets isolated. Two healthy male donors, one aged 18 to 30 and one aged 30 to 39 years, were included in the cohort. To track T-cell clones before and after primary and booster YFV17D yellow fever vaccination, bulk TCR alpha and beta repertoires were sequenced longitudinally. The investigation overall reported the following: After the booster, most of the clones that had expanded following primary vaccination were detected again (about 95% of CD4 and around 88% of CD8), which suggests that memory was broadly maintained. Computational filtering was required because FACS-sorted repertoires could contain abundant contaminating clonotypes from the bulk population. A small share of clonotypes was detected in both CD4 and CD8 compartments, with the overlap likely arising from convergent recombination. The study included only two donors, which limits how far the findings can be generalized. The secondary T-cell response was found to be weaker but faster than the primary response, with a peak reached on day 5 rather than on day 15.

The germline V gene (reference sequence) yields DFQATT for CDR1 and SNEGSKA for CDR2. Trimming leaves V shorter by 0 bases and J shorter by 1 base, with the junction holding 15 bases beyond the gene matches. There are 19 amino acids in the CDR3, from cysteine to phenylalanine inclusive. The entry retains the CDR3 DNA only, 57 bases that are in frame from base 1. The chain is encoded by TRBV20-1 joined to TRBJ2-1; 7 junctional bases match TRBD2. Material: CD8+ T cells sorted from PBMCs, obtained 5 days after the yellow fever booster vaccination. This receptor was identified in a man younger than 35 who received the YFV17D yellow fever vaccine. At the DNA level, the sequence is TGCAGTGCTAGAGATCGTGGCTATTCGGTGGGGGGGTCCTACAATGAGCAGTTCTTC. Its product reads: CSARDRGYSVGGSYNEQFF.